A single sample is the source of the 8 T cell receptor beta chains below, sequenced in a study of blood T cell repertoires in COVID-19. Generated by immunoSEQ multiplex PCR, the TCRdb table keeps only in-frame clones and is missing some. In the table there are 65,000 to 90,000 clones, approximately 88% of which are singletons. The material sequenced was peripheral blood. The receptors come from an elderly man with active or convalescent COVID-19.

This chain uses TRBV28 with TRBJ1-4; tentative D call: TRBD1 (5 bases). Germline lookup yields CDR1 MDHEN and CDR2 SYDVKM. V was shortened by 8 bases and J by 4 bases, with 17 bases between the two germline ends. The CDR3 is made up of 15 amino acids. The CDR3 region is CASEGTASVNEKLFF. In DNA form, the CDR3 reads TGTGCCAGCGAAGGGACTGCTTCAGTTAATGAAAAACTGTTTTTT. Full variable domain (missing parts from reference TRBV28 and TRBJ1-4): DVKVTQSSRYLVKRTGEKVFLECVQDMDHENMFWYRQDPGLGLRLIYFSYDVKMKEKGDIPEGYSVSREKKERFSLILESASTNQTSMYLCASEGTASVNEKLFFGSGTQLSVL.

In its sample, this clone was seen a few times. The V call is TRBV6-2 or TRBV6-3, the J call TRBJ1-5, with a possible D match to TRBD1 (6 bases). The CDR3 has 14 residues. CDR1 and CDR2 from the germline V gene are MNHEY and SVGEGT. V was clipped by 4 bases and J by 3 bases, with 10 bases between them. Written as DNA, the CDR3 is TGTGCCAGCAGTTGGGGACAAATCAATCAGCCCCAGCATTTT. It yields the protein CASSWGQINQPQHF.

The chain combines TRBV6-2 or TRBV6-3 with TRBJ2-7, with a weak D call TRBD1 (5 bases). The V end lost 6 bases, the J end lost 0 bases, and 12 bases lay between the germline ends. The germline gives CDR1 MNHEY, CDR2 SVGEGT. This CDR3 has 14 amino acids. CDR3 residues: CASSKTEYSYEQYF. For the CDR3, the DNA is TGTGCCAGCAGCAAGACAGAGTACTCCTACGAGCAGTACTTC.

This chain uses TRBV2 with TRBJ1-5; 7 bases align to TRBD1. From germline, CDR1 is SNHLY and CDR2 FYNNEI. There are 14 residues in the CDR3. J lost 1 base, V lost 6 bases, and 3 bases had no gene match. For the CDR3, the DNA is TGTGCCAGCAGACAGACAGGGAGCAATCAGCCCCAGCATTTT. The encoded protein is CASRQTGSNQPQHF.

This clone was observed a handful of times. The chain employs TRBV11-3 and TRBJ2-7; D perhaps matches TRBD1 (5 bases). V was trimmed by 4 bases and J by 3 bases, leaving 10 bases between them. The CDR3 totals 13 residues. Germline CDR1 and CDR2: SGHNT and YENEEA. The CDR3 protein is CASSSRTNYEQYF. The CDR3 nucleotides read TGTGCCAGCAGCTCAAGGACAAACTACGAGCAGTACTTC.

The rearrangement joins TRBV6-2 or TRBV6-3 to TRBJ1-6; no clear D. Per germline, CDR1 MNHEY and CDR2 SVGEGT. Between the trimmed V and J ends, which lost 2 bases and 4 bases, there was a span of 6 bases. CDR3 length: 14 amino acids. For the CDR3, the DNA is TGTGCCAGCAGTTACGGGAGTTATAATTCACCCCTCCACTTT. Amino acids: CASSYGSYNSPLHF.

The genes are TRBV19 and TRBJ2-2; TRBD2 matches 10 bases. The CDR3 covers 18 residues. The germline CDR1 and CDR2 sequences are LNHDA and SQIVND (reference sequence). V trimming: 0 bases; J trimming: 6 bases; junction bases outside the gene matches: 10. CDR3 in amino acids: CASSIDRGGLAGAGELFF. The DNA for the CDR3 is TGTGCCAGTAGTATAGATCGAGGCGGGCTAGCGGGAGCCGGGGAGCTGTTTTTT. Looking up the rest from reference TRBV19 and TRBJ2-2 gives the full variable domain: DGGITQSPKYLFRKEGQNVTLSCEQNLNHDAMYWYRQDPGQGLRLIYYSQIVNDFQKGDIAEGYSVSREKKESFPLTVTSAQKNPTAFYLCASSIDRGGLAGAGELFFGEGSRLTVL.

This chain links TRBV5-4 with TRBJ2-3, with 13 bases fitting TRBD2. The junction had 4 bases not matched to a gene; V was cut back by 3 bases and J by 0 bases. CDR1 is SGHNT and CDR2 is YYREEE in the germline V gene (reference sequence). The length of the CDR3 is 17 residues. The CDR3 nucleotides are TGTGCCAGCAGCTCGGGACTAGCGGGGACCAGCACAGATACGCAGTATTTT. It encodes CASSSGLAGTSTDTQYF.